This TCR beta chain was found in a study of cytomegalovirus exposure and HLA in healthy donors. The wider study: The roughly 100 million unique TCR beta sequences, from approximately 170 million T cells, were found by an earlier analysis. There were around 390 genotyped donors. Of these, 75% to 90% fell in the genetic ancestry cluster associated with self-reported Caucasian donors. Study-wide results and caveats: It was around 160 TCR beta chains that were listed as cytomegalovirus-associated.

Vbeta (60) and Jbeta (13) primers were used in the PCR. Only in-frame clones appear in the TCRdb table, and some are missing; sequencing was by immunoSEQ multiplex PCR. In the table there are under 200,000 clones, roughly 74% of which are singletons. Germline CDR1 and CDR2: MNHEY and SMNVEV (reference sequence). The CDR3 loop spans 13 amino acids. The V segment lost 7 bases and the J segment 7 bases; nucleotides outside the gene matches: 9. Of note for this clone: Its cognate antigen is unknown.

Specimen: PBMCs. The V and J genes are TRBV27 and TRBJ2-7; TRBD2 matches 8 bases. This clonotype was obtained from a male donor in good health and CMV-seronegative. CDR3 in DNA: TGTGCCAGCAAAGCAAGCGGGAGTTATGAGCAGTACTTC. Amino acid sequence: CASKASGSYEQYF.